The 5 T cell receptor beta chains below all came from one sample that was sequenced in a study of graft-versus-host responses after intestinal transplantation. Clones were sequenced by immunoSEQ multiplex PCR, and TCRdb holds only the in-frame ones, with some missing. The top ten hold about 1% of the sample, which has about 100,000 clones, more than 85% seen once. Antigens of these TCRs are unknown. The input for sequencing was unstimulated CD4+ T cells sorted from spleen or lymph node cells, taken before intestinal transplant. The receptors were sampled from a human donor who received an intestinal transplant.

This clone was counted a single time. This chain connects TRBV11-3 to TRBJ2-5; 11 bases are shared with TRBD2. Germline loops: CDR1 SGHNT, CDR2 YENEEA. The V and J ends lost 2 bases and 4 bases, in that order; junction bases with no gene match: 0. The CDR3 runs 14 residues. The CDR3 loop reads CASSLTSGRETQYF. CDR3 in DNA: TGTGCCAGCAGCTTAACTAGCGGGAGAGAGACCCAGTACTTC.

The chain uses TRBV2 and TRBJ2-5; 7 bases match TRBD1. Per germline, CDR1 SNHLY and CDR2 FYNNEI. The CDR3 consists of 13 residues. Trimming removed 1 base from V and 4 bases from J; junction bases left unmatched: 0. CDR3 residues: CASSEDRGETQYF. The CDR3 bases are TGTGCCAGCAGTGAAGACAGGGGAGAGACCCAGTACTTC.

This clone was picked up a small number of times. This chain uses TRBV15 with TRBJ1-3; TRBD1 matches 9 bases. CDR1 LNHNV and CDR2 YYDKDF come from the germline V gene (reference sequence). With V trimmed by 1 base and J by 3 bases, 4 bases remained unmatched. This CDR3 comprises 16 residues. CDR3 sequence: CATSRGMGQGGNTIYF. The CDR3 DNA reads TGTGCCACCAGCAGAGGAATGGGACAGGGTGGAAACACCATATATTTT.

The chain couples TRBV6-1 to TRBJ2-1; 7 bases fit TRBD2. The CDR3 loop spans 13 amino acids. Germline-derived CDR1 and CDR2 are MNHNS and SASEGT. The trim removed 6 bases at V and 7 bases at J, leaving 6 bases unmatched. This chain's CDR3 is CASRAGVWNEQFF. The CDR3 nucleotides are TGTGCCAGCAGGGCGGGAGTTTGGAATGAGCAGTTCTTC.

This chain connects TRBV6-5 to TRBJ2-7; the match to TRBD2 covers 7 bases. J gave up 3 bases and V 10 bases, and 9 bases lay outside the gene matches. CDR1 is MNHEY and CDR2 is SVGAGI in the germline V gene. The CDR3 contains 13 residues. This CDR3 is CATGGSSNYEQYF. The DNA for the CDR3 is TGTGCCACCGGGGGGTCCTCCAACTACGAGCAGTACTTC.